This entry lists 29 T cell receptor beta chains sequenced from one sample in a study of memory CD4+ T cells and cytomegalovirus serostatus (dated by TCRdb to the late 2010s). A FACSAria II was used to sort memory CD4+ T cells, defined as single viable CD3+CD4+CD8-CD45RO+ cells. Library prep was done by the immunoSEQ multiplex PCR assay. Imported from immuneACCESS, the table was reduced by TCRdb to in-frame sequences with V and J called. These copies leave out some clones; in studies compared against another copy, an unresolved V gene accounts for under half, and the cause of the remainder is not known. The sample contains about 82,000 clones, more than 70% of them found a single time. Of the sample, around 0.78% is held by the ten largest clones. The sequencing sample was made of memory CD4+ T cells from blood. The source is an adult in good health and CMV-seronegative.

This clone was counted once. This rearrangement joins TRBV5-1 to TRBJ1-2; D ambiguous. The CDR3 loop spans 15 amino acids. The germline V gene has CDR1 SGHRS and CDR2 YFSETQ. Trimming stripped 0 bases from V and 0 bases from J, with 9 bases between. The CDR3 coding sequence is TGCGCCAGCAGCTTGGGCCGGGTTTCTAACTATGGCTACACCTTC. Encoded protein: CASSLGRVSNYGYTF. Filled out from reference TRBV5-1 and TRBJ1-2, the complete variable domain reads KAGVTQTPRYLIKTRGQQVTLSCSPISGHRSVSWYQQTPGQGLQFLFEYFSETQRNKGNFPGRFSGRQFSNSRSEMNVSTLELGDSALYLCASSLGRVSNYGYTFGSGTRLTVV.

J is TRBJ2-6 and V is TRBV27, with D perhaps matching TRBD1 or TRBD2 (5 bases each). Per the germline V gene, CDR1 is MNHEY and CDR2 is SMNVEV (reference sequence). V was shortened by 3 bases and J by 1 base, with 10 bases between the two germline ends. This CDR3 is 16 amino acids long. The CDR3 is CASSFLEGSGANVLTF. CDR3 sequence (DNA): TGTGCCAGCAGTTTTCTAGAGGGGTCTGGGGCCAACGTCCTGACTTTC.

As for this clone: The same CDR3 arises from other DNA sequences in this sample as well. The J gene is TRBJ1-1, the V gene TRBV5-1; weak D call: TRBD1 (5 bases). The CDR3 has 13 residues. V dropped 7 bases and J dropped 3 bases, with 13 bases sitting between them. Germline V gives CDR1 SGHRS, CDR2 YFSETQ. CDR3 protein: CASRLWGDTEAFF. The CDR3 DNA follows: TGCGCCAGCCGCCTCTGGGGGGACACTGAAGCTTTCTTT.

This sequence joins TRBV7-8 and TRBJ2-7, with D uncertain. V was pared by 2 bases and J by 0 bases, with 11 bases between. The CDR3 sequence is 15 residues long. The germline V gene has CDR1 SGHVS and CDR2 FQNEAQ. CDR3 nucleotides: TGTGCCAGCAGCTTAAGGGCAGGAAGCTCCTACGAGCAGTACTTC. Its protein is CASSLRAGSSYEQYF.

The chain is built from TRBV5-8 and TRBJ2-6, with a weak D call TRBD1 (6 bases). Trimming took off 5 bases at V and 4 bases at J, with 16 bases between the two ends. Germline values: CDR1 SGHTS, CDR2 YDEGEE. CDR3 length: 16 amino acids. This CDR3 is CASSYRDLSGANVLTF. As DNA, the CDR3 is TGTGCCAGCAGTTACAGGGATCTGTCCGGGGCCAACGTCCTGACTTTC.

CDR3 DNA sequence: TGTGCCAGCAGCTTGGTAGCTGACCCTAGCGAAAAACTGTTTTTT. Translated, it gives CASSLVADPSEKLFF. The chain combines TRBV5-5 with TRBJ1-4; D is unclear. The CDR3 loop spans 15 amino acids. V lost 0 bases and J lost 8, with 14 bases in between. Germline CDR1 is SGHKS and CDR2 is YYEKEE (reference sequence).

The chain carries TRBV7-2 and TRBJ2-2; 15 bases line up with TRBD2. V gave up 8 bases and J gave up 0 bases; unmatched junction bases: 10. The germline CDR1 and CDR2 sequences are SGHTA and FQGNSA. The CDR3 spans 19 residues. CDR3 sequence (DNA): TGTGCCAGCGGCACGGGACTAGCGGGGGGACACGCGAACACCGGGGAGCTGTTTTTT. It yields the protein CASGTGLAGGHANTGELFF.

The chain links TRBV25-1 to TRBJ2-7; 8 bases map to TRBD1. V lost 6 bases, J lost 6 bases, and 4 bases stayed unmatched. This CDR3 comprises 12 residues. Germline V gene lookup returns CDR1 MGHDK and CDR2 SYGVNS. This CDR3 reads CASRDRVGEQYF. The CDR3 coding sequence is TGTGCCAGCAGGGACAGGGTGGGCGAGCAGTACTTC.

This chain connects TRBV28 to TRBJ2-1; D is ambiguous. The CDR3 has 16 residues. Germline CDR1 is MDHEN and CDR2 is SYDVKM. Trimming took off 5 bases at V and 1 base at J, with 15 bases between the two ends. CDR3 sequence: CASSPPPPRSYNEQFF. In DNA form, the CDR3 reads TGTGCCAGCAGTCCCCCACCCCCTAGGTCCTACAATGAGCAGTTCTTC.

The CDR3 is CASTRRWSNEKLFF. CDR3 coding DNA: TGTGCCAGCACTCGTAGATGGTCTAATGAAAAACTGTTTTTT. This chain links TRBV2 with TRBJ1-4, with D unclear. Per the germline V gene, CDR1 is SNHLY and CDR2 is FYNNEI. V lost 7 bases and J lost 3, with 12 bases in between. The CDR3 contains 14 residues.

The chain carries TRBV2 and TRBJ1-3, with D unclear. Germline assignment: CDR1 SNHLY and CDR2 FYNNEI. The CDR3 contains 16 residues. V gave up 6 bases and J gave up 5 bases, with 20 bases separating them. The CDR3 loop is CASRTLKSTGRNTIYF. DNA of the CDR3: TGTGCCAGCAGAACCCTCAAATCGACCGGTCGAAACACCATATATTTT.

The chain uses TRBV6-1 and TRBJ1-2; 8 bases fit TRBD1. V trimming: 8 bases; J trimming: 7 bases; junction bases outside the gene matches: 9. The length of the CDR3 is 13 residues. The germline V gene encodes CDR1 MNHNS and CDR2 SASEGT. CDR3 sequence (DNA): TGTGCCAGCCTTCAGACAGGGGTCGGTGGCTACACCTTC. Residues: CASLQTGVGGYTF.

This clone was observed a few times. The chain carries TRBV30 and TRBJ1-4; D possibly corresponds to TRBD1 (5 bases). The germline V and J ends were trimmed by 1 base and 8 bases, with 17 bases remaining between them. The CDR3 loop spans 15 amino acids. The germline V gene encodes CDR1 GTSNPN and CDR2 SVGIG (reference sequence). CDR3 DNA: TGTGCCTGGAGTGCCACAGGCCATAGGGGAGAAAAACTGTTTTTT. Translating gives CAWSATGHRGEKLFF. Based on the CDR3 plus reference TRBV30 and TRBJ1-4, the full variable domain is SQTIHQWPATLVQPVGSPLSLECTVEGTSNPNLYWYRQAAGRGLQLLFYSVGIGQISSEVPQNLSASRPQDRQFILSSKKLLLSDSGFYLCAWSATGHRGEKLFFGSGTQLSVL.

The genes are TRBV4-2 and TRBJ1-2, with D unresolved. V was shortened by 0 bases and J by 10 bases, with 15 bases between the two germline ends. The length of the CDR3 is 14 residues. CDR1 is LGHNA and CDR2 is YNFKEQ in the germline V gene. This CDR3 reads CASSQDRMAGDYTF. The CDR3 DNA is TGTGCCAGCAGCCAAGATCGAATGGCAGGCGACTACACCTTC.

The J gene is TRBJ1-1, the V gene TRBV5-4, with 8 bases fitting TRBD1. Looked up from germline, CDR1 is SGHNT and CDR2 is YYREEE (reference sequence). The CDR3 has 14 residues. V trimming: 5 bases; J trimming: 4 bases; junction bases outside the gene matches: 7. DNA for the CDR3: TGTGCCAGCAGACTTCAGGGGGCCGTCACTGAAGCTTTCTTT. Translation gives CASRLQGAVTEAFF.

This clone was recorded only once. This chain connects TRBV19 to TRBJ1-1; TRBD1 matches 11 bases. The ends lost 3 bases at V and 11 bases at J; junction bases unmatched: 8. Germline V gene lookup returns CDR1 LNHDA and CDR2 SQIVND (reference sequence). The CDR3 is 14 amino acids. This CDR3 is CASSMDPGTGGAFF. The CDR3 coding sequence is TGTGCCAGTAGTATGGACCCCGGGACAGGGGGGGCTTTCTTT.

This clone has just a few counts. The V and J genes are TRBV14 and TRBJ1-2, with unresolved D. The CDR3 runs to 11 residues. Trimming took 3 bases from V and 8 from J, leaving 7 bases between them. Per germline, CDR1 SGHDN and CDR2 FVKESK. The DNA of the CDR3 is TGTGCCAGCAGCCAGGGAGGGGGCTACACCTTC. Its translation is CASSQGGGYTF.

The J gene is TRBJ2-2, the V gene TRBV7-2, with 7 bases fitting TRBD1. CDR1 and CDR2 (germline): SGHTA, FQGNSA. Trimming took 5 bases from V and 0 from J; bases not matched to a gene: 9. The CDR3 has 17 amino acids. Written as DNA, the CDR3 is TGTGCCAGCAGCCCTAGTACCGGGACAGCGAACACCGGGGAGCTGTTTTTT. This codes for CASSPSTGTANTGELFF.

This clone was found once. The chain recombines TRBV7-9 with TRBJ2-6; 9 positions match TRBD1. Looked up from germline, CDR1 is SEHNR and CDR2 is FQNEAQ (reference sequence). There are 17 residues in the CDR3. The V and J ends lost 5 bases and 0 bases, in that order; junction bases with no gene match: 5. The CDR3 DNA reads as TGTGCCAGCAGCAACAGGGGGCGAAGCTCTGGGGCCAACGTCCTGACTTTC. Its protein product is CASSNRGRSSGANVLTF.

The gene calls are TRBV5-1 and TRBJ2-7, with TRBD1 matching 9 bases. The CDR3 totals 14 residues. CDR1 and CDR2 from the germline V gene are SGHRS and YFSETQ. Trimming took 0 bases from V and 5 from J; bases not matched to a gene: 3. CDR3 loop: CASSLVRTGDEQYF. The CDR3 region has the DNA TGCGCCAGCAGCTTGGTGCGGACAGGGGACGAGCAGTACTTC.

The chain is built from TRBV25-1 and TRBJ2-7, with D possibly TRBD2 on 7 matching bases. The CDR3 is 13 residues long. The germline V gene has CDR1 MGHDK and CDR2 SYGVNS. V dropped 8 bases and J dropped 4 bases, with 15 bases sitting between them. As DNA, the CDR3 is TGTGCCAGCCCGTCAAGGGGGGGTTACGAGCAGTACTTC. Protein product: CASPSRGGYEQYF.

The V call is TRBV11-3, the J call TRBJ2-5; weak D call: TRBD1 (6 bases). The CDR3 loop spans 12 amino acids. V lost 2 bases and J 5 bases, leaving 6 bases between the germline ends. The germline V gene has CDR1 SGHNT and CDR2 YENEEA. The CDR3 bases are TGTGCCAGCAGCTTAAGGGGGGAGACCCAGTACTTC. Translation: CASSLRGETQYF.

V and J are TRBV27 and TRBJ1-5; D remains ambiguous. The CDR3 covers 16 residues. Germline V gives CDR1 MNHEY, CDR2 SMNVEV (reference sequence). The germline V and J ends were trimmed by 8 bases and 0 bases, with 17 bases remaining between them. CDR3 coding DNA: TGTGCCAGCGTACGGACCTTTCTGGGTAGCAATCAGCCCCAGCATTTT. This gives the protein CASVRTFLGSNQPQHF.

This clone was recorded at least ten times. The gene calls are TRBV10-2 and TRBJ1-3; tentative D call: TRBD1 (5 bases). V was trimmed by 1 base and J by 4 bases, leaving 8 bases between them. The CDR3 has 14 residues. Germline V gene sequence: CDR1 WSHSY, CDR2 SAAADI. In DNA form, the CDR3 reads TGCGCCAGCAGTGAGTGGGACTCAGGAAACACCATATATTTT. Translating gives CASSEWDSGNTIYF.

The rearrangement uses TRBV29-1 and TRBJ1-3; D gene unclear. Germline V gene sequence: CDR1 SQVTM, CDR2 ANQGSEA. The CDR3 has 13 amino acids. V was cut by 6 bases and J by 2 bases, with 11 bases left in between. CDR3 sequence reads: CSVESGAGNTIYF. The CDR3 DNA reads as TGCAGCGTGGAAAGTGGGGCTGGAAACACCATATATTTT.

The rearrangement joins TRBV19 to TRBJ1-2; 9 positions agree with TRBD1. Germline lookup yields CDR1 LNHDA and CDR2 SQIVND (reference sequence). The ends lost 7 bases at V and 6 bases at J; junction bases unmatched: 6. The CDR3 has 13 amino acids. The CDR3 DNA reads TGTGCCAGTAACCCACAGGGGGCGGATGGCTACACCTTC. Protein sequence: CASNPQGADGYTF.

This clone came up once. The rearrangement links TRBV6-4 to TRBJ2-3, with D perhaps assigned TRBD1 or TRBD2 (5 bases each). Deletions cut 2 bases from V and 0 bases from J, with 12 bases between. The CDR3 has 16 amino acids. Germline assignment: CDR1 MRHNA and CDR2 SNTAGT. CDR3 amino acids: CASSDRGAPSTDTQYF. CDR3 DNA: TGTGCCAGCAGTGACAGAGGGGCCCCGAGCACAGATACGCAGTATTTT.

V and J are TRBV4-3 and TRBJ2-5; D is unclear. There are 16 residues in the CDR3. Germline V gives CDR1 LGHNA, CDR2 YSLEER. Trimming removed 2 bases from V and 4 bases from J, with 17 bases in between. In DNA, the CDR3 is TGCGCCAGCAGCCAACCTCTTCGGGCAGGACGAGAGACCCAGTACTTC. Amino acids: CASSQPLRAGRETQYF.

V and J are TRBV19 and TRBJ1-6; 7 bases line up with TRBD1. J gave up 9 bases and V 6 bases, and 8 bases lay outside the gene matches. The CDR3 covers 14 residues. Germline V gene data show CDR1 as LNHDA and CDR2 as SQIVND (reference sequence). The CDR3 protein is CASRTTGVGSPLHF. CDR3 nucleotides: TGTGCCAGTAGAACCACAGGGGTGGGTTCACCCCTCCACTTT.